This note documents a single T cell receptor beta chain sequence. Profiling relied on immunoSEQ multiplex PCR, and the TCRdb table lists in-frame clones only, not all of them. This table holds a few hundred thousand clones, over 75% found once. The data derive from a study of blood T cell repertoires in COVID-19. Study-level information: T cells, B-cell-depleted T cells, or PBMCs supplied cDNA or gDNA.

CDR1 and CDR2 (germline): MNHEY, SVGEGT. Unmatched junction bases numbered 11, after V lost 0 bases and J lost 0 bases. CDR3 length equals 19 residues. This receptor was taken from a man in his forties or fifties with active or convalescent COVID-19. Source material: peripheral blood. V usage is TRBV6-2 or TRBV6-3 and J usage is TRBJ1-5, with 7 bases identical to TRBD1. The CDR3 sequence is CASSYSGTEPHNSNQPQHF. The CDR3 DNA sequence: TGTGCCAGCAGTTACTCCGGGACAGAGCCACACAATAGCAATCAGCCCCAGCATTTT.